Listed here are 2 T cell receptor beta chains from one sample, sequenced in a study of T cell responses to AZD1222 COVID-19 vaccine. Produced via immunoSEQ multiplex PCR; TCRdb's table is partial and in-frame only. The top ten hold 3.3% of the sample, which has around 100,000 clones, 86% seen once. The sequences come from peripheral blood, collected 28 days after the second dose of the MenACWY control vaccine. All receptors come from an adult who received the MenACWY meningococcal vaccine as a control.

The chain carries TRBV7-9 and TRBJ1-3; TRBD1 matches 8 bases. The germline CDR1 and CDR2 sequences are SEHNR and FQNEAQ (reference sequence). The ends lost 2 bases at V and 4 bases at J; junction bases unmatched: 1. The CDR3 contains 14 residues. This CDR3 is CASSLSGGGNTIYF. CDR3 in DNA: TGTGCCAGCAGCTTATCAGGGGGCGGAAACACCATATATTTT.

The chain employs TRBV7-8 and TRBJ2-5, with TRBD1 identical over 8 bases. Losses at the gene ends were 7 bases for V and 5 bases for J; bases not matched to a gene: 15. The CDR3 runs to 16 residues. CDR1 and CDR2 from the germline V gene are SGHVS and FQNEAQ. The CDR3 protein is CASTPGGQGARETQYF. As DNA, the CDR3 is TGTGCCAGCACCCCGGGCGGCCAGGGGGCCAGGGAGACCCAGTACTTC.